Following are 10 T cell receptor beta chains from one sample sequenced in a study of blood T cell repertoires in COVID-19. Assay: immunoSEQ multiplex PCR; the TCRdb copy retains only in-frame clones and omits some. The sample yields around 140,000 clones, roughly 83% seen once. What was sequenced was peripheral blood. The receptors shown here come from a man in his fifties or sixties with acute or convalescent COVID-19.

This clone was detected a few times. The chain couples TRBV27 to TRBJ1-5, with D perhaps TRBD1 (5 bases). From germline, CDR1 is MNHEY and CDR2 SMNVEV (reference sequence). The CDR3 totals 15 residues. Trimming removed 1 base from V and 5 bases from J, with 12 bases in between. CDR3 nucleotides: TGTGCCAGCAGTTTATACGGGGGTTTGGATCAGCCCCAGCATTTT. Protein product: CASSLYGGLDQPQHF.

V and J are TRBV5-5 and TRBJ2-7, with 9 bases aligning to TRBD1. The CDR3 is 15 amino acids. The germline CDR1 and CDR2 sequences are SGHKS and YYEKEE (reference sequence). Unmatched junction bases numbered 11, after V lost 6 bases and J lost 4 bases. The CDR3 here is CASNVLGQGLYEQYF. CDR3 nucleotides: TGTGCCAGCAATGTTTTGGGACAGGGACTATACGAGCAGTACTTC. The full variable domain, rest sourced from reference TRBV5-5 and TRBJ2-7, is DAGVTQSPTHLIKTRGQQVTLRCSPISGHKSVSWYQQVLGQGPQFIFQYYEKEERGRGNFPDRFSARQFPNYSSELNVNALLLGDSALYLCASNVLGQGLYEQYFGPGTRLTVT.

This clone is a singleton in its sample. The rearrangement uses TRBV19 and TRBJ1-6, with D possibly matching TRBD1 (5 bases). V lost 11 bases, J lost 0 bases, and 20 bases lay in between. Germline V CDR1 and CDR2: LNHDA, SQIVND (reference sequence). This CDR3 is built from 17 residues. CDR3 loop: CAAGTGALSSYNSPLHF. In DNA, the CDR3 is TGTGCCGCGGGGACGGGCGCCCTGAGCTCCTATAATTCACCCCTCCACTTT.

V and J are TRBV14 and TRBJ2-7; TRBD2 agrees at 10 bases. The CDR3 spans 14 residues. V lost 4 bases and J lost 5; bases outside the gene matches: 5. Germline V CDR1 and CDR2: SGHDN, FVKESK. CDR3 bases: TGTGCCAGCAGCCCCTCTAGCGGGAGTAACGAGCAGTACTTC. Translated, it gives CASSPSSGSNEQYF.

This clone was recorded once. The chain joins TRBV10-3 to TRBJ2-3; 8 nucleotides align to TRBD2. The V gene end was trimmed by 4 bases and the J gene end by 6 bases; junction bases not matched to a gene: 6. This CDR3 has 14 residues. The germline V gene has CDR1 ENHRY and CDR2 SYGVKD. This chain's CDR3 is CAISGGLASDTQYF. CDR3 sequence (DNA): TGTGCCATCAGTGGAGGACTAGCTAGCGATACGCAGTATTTT.

The chain has TRBV9 and TRBJ2-1; 7 nucleotides align to TRBD2. The V gene end was trimmed by 0 bases and the J gene end by 5 bases; junction bases not matched to a gene: 5. The V gene's germline CDR1 is SGDLS and CDR2 YYNGEE. The CDR3 is made up of 15 amino acids. The CDR3 DNA is TGTGCCAGCAGCGTAGTCCTAGCGGCTGACAATGAGCAGTTCTTC. Its protein is CASSVVLAADNEQFF.

This clone has just one count. DNA for the CDR3: TGTGCCAGCAGCTCCGCAGGGGGCCCTGGAAAACTGTTTTTT. It codes for CASSSAGGPGKLFF. The V call is TRBV11-2, the J call TRBJ1-4; 8 bases map to TRBD1. This CDR3 is built from 14 residues. V was pared by 4 bases and J by 10 bases, with 8 bases of the junction left unmatched. Germline V gene lookup returns CDR1 SGHAT and CDR2 FQNNGV. The entire variable domain, with the rest obtained from reference TRBV11-2 and TRBJ1-4, is as follows: EAGVAQSPRYKIIEKRQSVAFWCNPISGHATLYWYQQILGQGPKLLIQFQNNGVVDDSQLPKDRFSAERLKGVDSTLKIQPAKLEDSAVYLCASSSAGGPGKLFFGSGTQLSVL.

The CDR3 reads CASSSTMGEQFF. In DNA, the CDR3 is TGTGCCAGCAGTTCTACTATGGGTGAGCAGTTCTTC. This sequence joins TRBV6-4 and TRBJ2-1; no clear D. The CDR3 consists of 12 residues. The germline V and J ends were trimmed by 5 bases and 9 bases, with 11 bases remaining between them. Per germline, CDR1 MRHNA and CDR2 SNTAGT.

The CDR3 region is CASSVAGTNYGYTF. The CDR3 nucleotides read TGTGCCAGCAGCGTAGCGGGGACAAACTATGGCTACACCTTC. This chain links TRBV9 with TRBJ1-2, with TRBD1 as a possible D gene (6 bases). V was shortened by 0 bases and J by 2 bases, with 8 bases between the two germline ends. The CDR3 has 14 residues. Germline V gene lookup returns CDR1 SGDLS and CDR2 YYNGEE.

The chain combines TRBV5-1 with TRBJ2-7, with 9 nucleotides matching TRBD2. CDR1 and CDR2 (germline): SGHRS, YFSETQ. This CDR3 has 15 residues. Trimming cost V 4 bases and J 1 base; bases outside gene matches: 6. The CDR3 DNA follows: TGCGCCAGCAGCCTCCCTAGCGGGGAGTCCTACGAGCAGTACTTC. The encoded protein is CASSLPSGESYEQYF.